This is a list of T cell receptor beta chains from one sample in a study of human T cells and chemical hapten exposure. MiXCR, applied by TCRdb to the RACE reads, yields one record per CDR3 protein. The sample includes 180,000 or so distinct CDR3 sequences, around 24% of them seen just once. The sample in question was whole blood, obtained in connection with sensitization to the hapten diphenylcyclopropenone (DPC). Receptor source: a woman between 50 and 59 years old with alopecia areata. Some clones in this sample may be carry-over from other donors' samples. Each CDR3 is given with its conserved first and last residue. Each record gives: clone size, D gene, J gene, V gene, CDR3 protein, CDR3 DNA. The D gene is left open where the match is weak. Expanded clones get a size class; other rows say once, few or many, or leave the size out.

abundance: .; d_gene: .; j_gene: TRBJ2-1; v_gene: TRBV7-2; CDR3aa: CASSLAPAFEQFF; CDR3nt: TGTGCCAGCAGCTTAGCCCCTGCGTTTGAGCAGTTCTTC
abundance: few; d_gene: .; j_gene: TRBJ1-2; v_gene: TRBV25-1; CDR3aa: CASSLVNYGYTF; CDR3nt: TGTGCCAGCAGCTTAGTTAACTATGGCTACACCTTC
abundance: few; d_gene: .; j_gene: TRBJ2-3; v_gene: TRBV20-1; CDR3aa: CSARAVSTDTQYF; CDR3nt: TGCAGTGCTAGAGCCGTAAGCACAGATACGCAGTATTTT
abundance: .; d_gene: .; j_gene: TRBJ1-1; v_gene: TRBV3-1; CDR3aa: CASSTPQGLEAFF; CDR3nt: TGTGCCAGCAGCACGCCTCAGGGGTTGGAAGCTTTCTTT
abundance: .; d_gene: .; j_gene: TRBJ2-7; v_gene: TRBV24-1; CDR3aa: CATRREIRNEQYF; CDR3nt: TGTGCCACTCGGCGGGAAATCAGGAACGAGCAGTACTTC
abundance: few; d_gene: TRBD2; j_gene: TRBJ2-7; v_gene: TRBV5-1; CDR3aa: CASTPWPASGSYEQYF; CDR3nt: TGCGCCAGCACTCCCTGGCCGGCTAGCGGATCCTACGAGCAGTACTTC
abundance: few; d_gene: .; j_gene: TRBJ2-6; v_gene: TRBV9; CDR3aa: CKGQSGANVLTF; CDR3nt: TGCAAAGGGCAGTCTGGGGCCAACGTCCTGACTTTC
abundance: .; d_gene: TRBD1; j_gene: TRBJ1-4; v_gene: TRBV7-2; CDR3aa: CASSYPDRGRKLFF; CDR3nt: TGTGCCAGCAGCTATCCTGACAGGGGTCGAAAACTGTTTTTT
abundance: .; d_gene: TRBD1; j_gene: TRBJ1-4; v_gene: TRBV7-9; CDR3aa: CASSSTLGTANEKLFF; CDR3nt: TGTGCCAGCAGCTCTACTCTCGGGACAGCTAATGAAAAACTGTTTTTT
abundance: .; d_gene: .; j_gene: TRBJ1-2; v_gene: TRBV3-1; CDR3aa: CASSQDVPGDYGYTF; CDR3nt: TGTGCCAGCAGCCAAGACGTACCGGGGGACTATGGCTACACCTTC
abundance: .; d_gene: TRBD2; j_gene: TRBJ2-3; v_gene: TRBV3-1; CDR3aa: CASSQRLARADTQYF; CDR3nt: TGTGCCAGCAGCCAACGACTAGCCCGCGCAGATACGCAGTATTTT
abundance: few; d_gene: TRBD2; j_gene: TRBJ2-2; v_gene: TRBV7-3; CDR3aa: CASSSSTSLYTGELFF; CDR3nt: TGTGCCAGCAGCTCATCGACTAGCTTGTACACCGGGGAGCTGTTTTTT
abundance: .; d_gene: .; j_gene: TRBJ2-7; v_gene: TRBV25-1; CDR3aa: CASSDATQGGYEQYF; CDR3nt: TGTGCCAGCAGTGATGCTACCCAGGGGGGGTACGAGCAGTACTTC
abundance: few; d_gene: .; j_gene: TRBJ2-3; v_gene: TRBV10-3; CDR3aa: CAGGSGTDTQYF; CDR3nt: TGTGCCGGCGGCTCGGGGACAGATACGCAGTATTTT